This T cell receptor beta chain was captured in a study of regulatory T cells in long-lasting Graves disease. Study-wide context: Less than 3 months of antithyroid drugs had been taken by newly diagnosed Graves' patients. Study-wide points: Not thyroid tissue but only peripheral blood was studied. Accuracy might have suffered from few samples.

Library construction for TCR beta used iRepertoire HTBI primers and Arm-PCR of CDR3 regions. MiXCR was run by TCRdb on the multiplex PCR reads, yielding one entry per CDR3 protein. The data show 200,000 to 250,000 distinct CDR3 sequences, around 19% seen once. Time point denoted: newly diagnosed GD, antithyroid drugs for less than 3 months. TCR sequences were obtained from RNA taken from PBMCs. Around 10 milliliters of peripheral blood were drawn into EDTA tubes. This clonotype appeared once. No antigen is known for it. Trimming shortened V by 8 bases and J by 1 base, and 10 bases separated the two germline ends. The CDR3 has 13 residues. Germline V gene sequence: CDR1 MNHEY, CDR2 SMNVEV (reference sequence).

This clonotype was sampled from a female donor with Graves disease. The input for sequencing was peripheral blood mononuclear cells (PBMCs), taken at new diagnosis, from a patient treated with antithyroid drugs. The V gene is TRBV27, the J gene TRBJ2-3; D possibly corresponds to TRBD2 (6 bases). This CDR3 reads CASREMGTDTQYF. The CDR3 DNA reads as TGTGCCAGCCGGGAGATGGGCACAGATACGCAGTATTTT.